The 31 T cell receptor beta chains reported below all come from one sample, sequenced in a study of T-cell memory formation after mild COVID-19 (dated by TCRdb to 2020 to 2023). The library was prepared using 5' RACE. The run used an Illumina NovaSeq 6000. Starting from the raw public reads, TCRdb applied fastp trimming at Q25, assembled clones with MiXCR and retained in-frame beta chains. Rows are unified per CDR3 protein, each entry keeping the most common DNA and genes. This sample gives over 400,000 distinct CDR3 sequences in total; 20% to 25% of them show up just once. The ten most abundant clones make up around 14% of the sample. The sample taken for sequencing was PBMCs or a T cell subset sorted from them (not recorded which). These receptors all stem from an adult woman who had mild COVID-19 (a few samples of this study predate the infection). The sample titles of this study are shuffled in the database, so cell type and time point are left out; the donor was told from shared clones.

This clonotype was observed a few times. The V and J genes are TRBV20-1 and TRBJ2-3, with unresolved D. This CDR3 is 11 amino acids long. Germline V lookup: CDR1 DFQATT, CDR2 SNEGSKA (reference sequence). V was shortened by 7 bases and J by 2 bases, with 7 bases between the two germline ends. The CDR3 nucleotides read TGCAGTGGCCGGACCACAGATACGCAGTATTTT. This encodes CSGRTTDTQYF.

This clonotype was seen a handful of times. The chain uses TRBV9 and TRBJ2-5; the D gene is possibly TRBD1 (5 bases). The CDR3 loop spans 14 amino acids. V was cut by 3 bases and J by 1 base, with 10 bases left in between. Germline V gene lookup returns CDR1 SGDLS and CDR2 YYNGEE. CDR3 DNA: TGTGCCAGCAGCGAGGAGACAGCCCAAGAGACCCAGTACTTC. Amino acids: CASSEETAQETQYF. Full variable domain (remainder filled in from reference TRBV9 and TRBJ2-5): DSGVTQTPKHLITATGQRVTLRCSPRSGDLSVYWYQQSLDQGLQFLIQYYNGEERAKGNILERFSAQQFPDLHSELNLSSLELGDSALYFCASSEETAQETQYFGPGTRLLVL.

The chain employs TRBV7-6 and TRBJ1-1, with unresolved D. The CDR3 has 11 amino acids. The V gene lost 4 bases and the J gene lost 12 bases, with 12 bases spanning the gap. Germline V CDR1 and CDR2: SGHVS, FNYEAQ. In DNA, the CDR3 is TGTGCCAGCAGCTCTTTATATGACACTTTCTTT. This gives the protein CASSSLYDTFF.

The chain couples TRBV3-1 to TRBJ2-7; D tentatively reads TRBD1 or TRBD2 (6 bases each). The CDR3 length is 18 residues. The germline V gene encodes CDR1 LGHDT and CDR2 YNNKEL (reference sequence). Trimming took off 3 bases at V and 1 base at J, with 22 bases between the two ends. CDR3 coding DNA: TGTGCCAGCAGCCACCCCCTGAGGTGGGGGGCGTCTTCCTACGAGCAGTACTTC. It specifies CASSHPLRWGASSYEQYF.

V is TRBV4-3 and J is TRBJ1-1, with D unclear. V gave up 0 bases and J gave up 1 base, with 12 bases separating them. Germline V gene sequence: CDR1 LGHNA, CDR2 YSLEER. The length of the CDR3 is 16 residues. CDR3 sequence reads: CASSQDPTPGNTEAFF. In DNA form, the CDR3 reads TGCGCCAGCAGCCAAGATCCCACCCCGGGGAACACTGAAGCTTTCTTT.

The rearrangement joins TRBV12-3 or TRBV12-4 to TRBJ1-1, with 7 nucleotides matching TRBD1. V shed 5 bases and J 10 bases; nucleotides not matched to a gene: 10. The CDR3 has 13 amino acids. The CDR3 bases are TGTGCCAGCAGTCCCAAGACAGGGAGGGTAGCTTTCTTT. Translation: CASSPKTGRVAFF.

The chain couples TRBV29-1 to TRBJ1-2, with TRBD1 identical over 10 bases. V gave up 5 bases and J gave up 2 bases; unmatched junction bases: 5. The germline CDR1 and CDR2 sequences are SQVTM and ANQGSEA. This CDR3 region has 14 residues. The CDR3 bases are TGCAGCGTTATACCGGGACAGGGGAACTATGGCTACACCTTC. This codes for CSVIPGQGNYGYTF. Filled out from reference TRBV29-1 and TRBJ1-2, the complete variable domain reads SAVISQKPSRDICQRGTSLTIQCQVDSQVTMMFWYRQQPGQSLTLIATANQGSEATYESGFVIDKFPISRPNLTFSTLTVSNMSPEDSSIYLCSVIPGQGNYGYTFGSGTRLTVV.

The table lists this clonotype with a few counts. The chain recombines TRBV3-1 with TRBJ1-1, with no clear D. V was trimmed by 6 bases and J by 1 base, leaving 12 bases between them. CDR1 is LGHDT and CDR2 is YNNKEL in the germline V gene (reference sequence). The CDR3 consists of 14 residues. The CDR3 nucleotides read TGTGCCAGCAGACGGCCCGGGGAGAACACTGAAGCTTTCTTT. Translation gives CASRRPGENTEAFF.

The chain combines TRBV18 with TRBJ2-2; TRBD1 is a possible D gene (5 bases). V gave up 3 bases and J gave up 3 bases, with 8 bases separating them. The germline V gene encodes CDR1 KGHSH and CDR2 LQKENI. The CDR3 spans 14 residues. The CDR3 is CASSPAGYTGELFF. In DNA, the CDR3 is TGTGCCAGCTCACCTGCAGGGTACACCGGGGAGCTGTTTTTT.

The chain links TRBV7-9 to TRBJ1-1; 8 bases line up with TRBD1. This CDR3 is 15 amino acids long. Germline CDR1 SEHNR, CDR2 FQNEAQ (reference sequence). V trimming: 1 base; J trimming: 5 bases; junction bases outside the gene matches: 6. The CDR3 protein is CASSLGQGAETEAFF. In DNA form, the CDR3 reads TGTGCCAGCAGCTTAGGCCAGGGGGCGGAAACTGAAGCTTTCTTT.

The rearrangement uses TRBV20-1 and TRBJ1-3; no clear D gene. CDR1 and CDR2 from the germline V gene are DFQATT and SNEGSKA (reference sequence). The CDR3 extends over 15 amino acids. V shed 1 base and J shed 0 bases, with 10 bases lying between them. CDR3 DNA: TGCAGTGCTAGAGCCCCGGACGGCTCTGGAAACACCATATATTTT. Its translation is CSARAPDGSGNTIYF.

The chain links TRBV5-1 to TRBJ1-1; no reliable D call. Trimming took 0 bases from V and 0 from J, leaving 9 bases between them. CDR3 length equals 15 residues. Germline V gives CDR1 SGHRS, CDR2 YFSETQ. CDR3 region: CASSLEVQLNTEAFF. CDR3 sequence (DNA): TGCGCCAGCAGCTTGGAGGTCCAGCTGAACACTGAAGCTTTCTTT.

This clonotype occurred once. This chain connects TRBV6-6 to TRBJ1-1, with D unresolved. This CDR3 is built from 14 residues. V lost 5 bases to trimming and J lost 0 bases, with 10 bases between them. CDR1 MNHNY and CDR2 SVGAGI come from the germline V gene (reference sequence). The CDR3: CASSKSPVNTEAFF. As DNA, the CDR3 is TGTGCCAGCAGTAAGTCTCCGGTGAACACTGAAGCTTTCTTT.

This clonotype was observed a few times. The V and J genes are TRBV7-2 and TRBJ2-7; 11 bases fit TRBD2. Trimming removed 4 bases from V and 4 bases from J; junction bases left unmatched: 3. The CDR3 is made up of 14 amino acids. Germline values: CDR1 SGHTA, CDR2 FQGNSA. The CDR3 loop is CASSYTSGSYEQYF. CDR3 sequence (DNA): TGTGCCAGCAGCTATACTAGCGGGAGTTACGAGCAGTACTTC. Looking up the rest from reference TRBV7-2 and TRBJ2-7 gives the full variable domain: GAGVSQSPSNKVTEKGKDVELRCDPISGHTALYWYRQSLGQGLEFLIYFQGNSAPDKSGLPSDRFSAERTGGSVSTLTIQRTQQEDSAVYLCASSYTSGSYEQYFGPGTRLTVT.

This clonotype was seen more than once but under ten times. The V and J genes are TRBV29-1 and TRBJ2-7, with unresolved D. Germline V gives CDR1 SQVTM, CDR2 ANQGSEA. The V gene lost 4 bases and the J gene lost 3 bases, with 7 bases spanning the gap. This CDR3 is built from 11 residues. This CDR3 reads CSVVWGYEQYF. The CDR3 region has the DNA TGCAGCGTTGTTTGGGGCTACGAGCAGTACTTC.

This clonotype was observed a handful of times. The rearrangement links TRBV2 to TRBJ1-2; a weak D match, TRBD1 (6 bases). The CDR3 loop spans 15 amino acids. The V gene's germline CDR1 is SNHLY and CDR2 FYNNEI. The ends were cut back, 6 bases at V and 5 bases at J, with 19 bases in the middle. The CDR3 region has the DNA TGTGCCAGCAGCAAAGAACAGGGCCGGGATTATGGCTACACCTTC. Amino acids: CASSKEQGRDYGYTF.

This rearrangement joins TRBV12-3 or TRBV12-4 to TRBJ2-2; perhaps TRBD2 as D (7 bases). This CDR3 is built from 17 residues. V lost 5 bases and J 2 bases, leaving 18 bases between the germline ends. The CDR3 DNA is TGTGCCAGCAGTCGGTTATGGGGGGGCGAAAACACCGGGGAGCTGTTTTTT. It codes for CASSRLWGGENTGELFF.

This clonotype was detected only a few times. This sequence joins TRBV7-7 and TRBJ2-3; a possible D gene is TRBD1 (6 bases). CDR1 SSHAT and CDR2 FNYEAQ come from the germline V gene (reference sequence). The V gene lost 4 bases and the J gene lost 11 bases, with 16 bases spanning the gap. The CDR3 has 13 amino acids. The CDR3 nucleotides read TGTGCCAGCAGCTCAAACGTGGGGGCGCAGCAGTATTTT. This codes for CASSSNVGAQQYF. The full variable domain, its missing parts supplied by reference TRBV7-7 and TRBJ2-3, is GAGVSQSPRYKVTKRGQDVTLRCDPISSHATLYWYQQALGQGPEFLTYFNYEAQPDKSGLPSDRFSAERPEGSISTLTIQRTEQRDSAMYRCASSSNVGAQQYFGPGTRLTVL.

J is TRBJ2-2 and V is TRBV5-5, with no clear D. Germline loops: CDR1 SGHKS, CDR2 YYEKEE (reference sequence). This CDR3 has 14 amino acids. Trimming took off 2 bases at V and 2 bases at J, with 7 bases between the two ends. The CDR3 DNA follows: TGTGCCAGCAGCTTAGGTTTTAACACCGGGGAGCTGTTTTTT. Translating gives CASSLGFNTGELFF.

This clonotype was picked up a small number of times. The rearrangement joins TRBV15 to TRBJ1-1; D is perhaps TRBD1 (5 bases). The CDR3 loop spans 14 amino acids. Germline CDR1 LNHNV, CDR2 YYDKDF (reference sequence). V was shortened by 3 bases and J by 7 bases, with 15 bases between the two germline ends. The CDR3 DNA is TGTGCCACCAGCAGGGACACCCGGGGGGTTGAAGCTTTCTTT. As protein: CATSRDTRGVEAFF.

This sequence joins TRBV6-5 and TRBJ2-7; possibly TRBD1 for D (7 bases). The CDR3 is 14 residues long. Germline V gene data show CDR1 as MNHEY and CDR2 as SVGAGI. V shed 6 bases and J shed 3 bases, with 15 bases lying between them. The chain's CDR3 is CASRGAGGLYEQYF. Written as DNA, the CDR3 is TGTGCCAGCAGGGGGGCAGGGGGGCTCTACGAGCAGTACTTC.

This clonotype was detected many times. This sequence joins TRBV27 and TRBJ2-3; D gene unclear. This CDR3 comprises 14 residues. Germline CDR1 and CDR2: MNHEY and SMNVEV (reference sequence). V shed 0 bases and J shed 0 bases, with 4 bases lying between them. CDR3 amino acids: CASSLSLSTDTQYF. As DNA, the CDR3 is TGTGCCAGCAGTTTATCGCTAAGCACAGATACGCAGTATTTT.

The table lists this clonotype with a few counts. The chain combines TRBV20-1 with TRBJ2-5; maybe TRBD1 (5 bases). CDR1 and CDR2 (germline): DFQATT, SNEGSKA (reference sequence). Trimming stripped 2 bases from V and 2 bases from J, with 15 bases between. The CDR3 length is 15 residues. CDR3: CSARKPQGSQETQYF. Written as DNA, the CDR3 is TGCAGTGCTAGAAAGCCCCAGGGTTCGCAAGAGACCCAGTACTTC.

This chain uses TRBV9 with TRBJ2-5, with D perhaps matching TRBD1 or TRBD2 (5 bases each). Germline V gene sequence: CDR1 SGDLS, CDR2 YYNGEE. The CDR3 runs 16 residues. Trimming left V 0 bases short and J 5 bases short, with 17 bases between. Written as DNA, the CDR3 is TGTGCCAGCAGCGTAGTAGGGGACCTCAGCTGGGAGACCCAGTACTTC. It translates to CASSVVGDLSWETQYF.

This clonotype was counted between two and nine times. The chain is built from TRBV24-1 and TRBJ2-2; D is undetermined. CDR3 size: 12 residues. From germline, CDR1 is KGHDR and CDR2 SFDVKD. Between the trimmed V and J ends, which lost 6 bases and 4 bases, there was a span of 5 bases. The CDR3 protein is CATSSTTGELFF. In DNA form, the CDR3 reads TGTGCCACCAGTTCGACCACCGGGGAGCTGTTTTTT.

V and J are TRBV5-4 and TRBJ1-5, with no clear D. V was pared by 4 bases and J by 4 bases, with 15 bases between. This CDR3 is 15 amino acids long. From germline, CDR1 is SGHNT and CDR2 YYREEE (reference sequence). The CDR3 reads CASSPAPGLNQPQHF. Here the CDR3 DNA reads TGTGCCAGCAGCCCGGCCCCGGGCCTTAATCAGCCCCAGCATTTT.

This clonotype was counted many times. This chain joins TRBV10-3 and TRBJ2-1, with a weak D call TRBD2 (6 bases). V lost 6 bases and J lost 2, with 11 bases in between. Per germline, CDR1 ENHRY and CDR2 SYGVKD. The CDR3 has 14 amino acids. DNA of the CDR3: TGTGCCATCAGCAATAGCGGCCCCTACAATGAGCAGTTCTTC. Translation gives CAISNSGPYNEQFF.

This clonotype was counted a single time. The chain has TRBV7-9 and TRBJ2-1, with TRBD2 matching 11 bases. The CDR3 covers 15 residues. Germline V lookup: CDR1 SEHNR, CDR2 FQNEAQ (reference sequence). V shed 1 base and J 8 bases; nucleotides not matched to a gene: 4. The CDR3 loop is CASSLGSGGADEQFF. DNA of the CDR3: TGTGCCAGCAGCTTAGGTAGCGGGGGGGCAGATGAGCAGTTCTTC. The full variable domain, with the rest looked up from reference TRBV7-9 and TRBJ2-1, is DTGVSQNPRHKITKRGQNVTFRCDPISEHNRLYWYRQTLGQGPEFLTYFQNEAQLEKSRLLSDRFSAERPKGSFSTLEIQRTEQGDSAMYLCASSLGSGGADEQFFGPGTRLTVL.

V gene TRBV19 combines with J gene TRBJ1-1; no reliable D call. CDR1 is LNHDA, CDR2 SQIVND, per germline (reference sequence). This CDR3 is 12 amino acids long. V lost 8 bases and J lost 3, with 10 bases in between. In nucleotides, the CDR3 is TGTGCCAGTGACGGATCGGACACTGAAGCTTTCTTT. This translates into CASDGSDTEAFF.

The chain combines TRBV12-3 or TRBV12-4 with TRBJ2-1, with TRBD2 identical over 7 bases. Unmatched junction bases numbered 16, after V lost 9 bases and J lost 2 bases. This CDR3 comprises 17 residues. CDR3 nucleotides: TGTGCCAGAGAAACAAGCGGGATTGATTGTCCCTACAATGAGCAGTTCTTC. It encodes CARETSGIDCPYNEQFF.

This clonotype was seen many times. This chain uses TRBV6-6 with TRBJ1-1; unclear D gene. The V end was cut by 4 bases, the J end by 3 bases, with 18 bases between. This CDR3 has 16 residues. Germline V gene lookup returns CDR1 MNHNY and CDR2 SVGAGI (reference sequence). CDR3 in amino acids: CASSSYHINSHTEAFF. The DNA for the CDR3 is TGTGCCAGCAGTTCGTACCACATAAACTCGCACACTGAAGCTTTCTTT.